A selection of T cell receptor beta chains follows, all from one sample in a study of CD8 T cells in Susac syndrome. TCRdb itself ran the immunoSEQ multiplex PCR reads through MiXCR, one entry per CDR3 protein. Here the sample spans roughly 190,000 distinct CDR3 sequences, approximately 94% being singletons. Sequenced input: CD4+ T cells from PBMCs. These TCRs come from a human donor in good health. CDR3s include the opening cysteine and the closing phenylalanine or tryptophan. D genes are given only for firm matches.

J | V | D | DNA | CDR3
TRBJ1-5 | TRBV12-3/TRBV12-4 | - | TGTGCCAGCAGTTTCACTGCTCAGCCCCAGCATTTT | CASSFTAQPQHF
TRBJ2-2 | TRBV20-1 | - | TGCAGTGCTCCGGACACCAACACCGGGGAGCTGTTTTTT | CSAPDTNTGELFF
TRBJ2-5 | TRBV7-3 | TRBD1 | TGTGCCAGCAGCTCCTCCCACGGACAGGGGCCGGCGTACTTC | CASSSSHGQGPAYF
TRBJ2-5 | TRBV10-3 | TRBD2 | TGTGCCATCAGTTCTACTAGCGGGGGGACACAAGAGACCCAGTACTTC | CAISSTSGGTQETQYF
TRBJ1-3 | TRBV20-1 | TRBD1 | TGCAGTGCTACGGGACAGGGGACGGGAAACACCATATATTTT | CSATGQGTGNTIYF
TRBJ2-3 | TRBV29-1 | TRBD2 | TGCAGCGTTATGAGACTAGCGGGCGAAAGCACAGATACGCAGTATTTT | CSVMRLAGESTDTQYF
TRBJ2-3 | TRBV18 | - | TGTGCCAGCTCACCACTACCGCGTCAAACCACAGATACGCAGTATTTT | CASSPLPRQTTDTQYF
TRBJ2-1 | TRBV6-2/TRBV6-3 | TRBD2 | TGTGCCAGCAGCCGGCGCGGGGGGATCTCCTACAATGAGCAGTTCTTC | CASSRRGGISYNEQFF
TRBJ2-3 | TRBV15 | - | TGTGCCACCAGCATCGGTACTGACGGTAGCACAGATACGCAGTATTTT | CATSIGTDGSTDTQYF
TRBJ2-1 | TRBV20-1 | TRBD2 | TGCAGTGCTGTGGCTCGGGGGGGGCGATACAATGAGCAGTTCTTC | CSAVARGGRYNEQFF
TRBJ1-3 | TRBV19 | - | TGTGCCAGTAGTCTCCCGACCGGACAGATTTTTGGAAACACCATATATTTT | CASSLPTGQIFGNTIYF
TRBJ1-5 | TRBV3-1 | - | TGTGCCAGCAGCCAAGTATCGGGGAACAATCAGCCCCAGCATTTT | CASSQVSGNNQPQHF
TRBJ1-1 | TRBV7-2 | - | TGTGCCAGCAGCTCGGGGGGTTGGGTGAACACTGAAGCTTTCTTT | CASSSGGWVNTEAFF
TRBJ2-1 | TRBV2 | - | TGTGCCAGCAGTGACCGACAGACTTCAGGGCAGTTCTTC | CASSDRQTSGQFF